This TCR beta chain was obtained from a study of T-cell reconstitution after alpha-beta-depleted transplantation in children. Library preparation (for TCRbeta) was performed with unique molecular identifiers. TCRdb re-analysed the PCR reads in MiXCR, keeping a single row per CDR3 protein. The repertoire has approximately 520,000 distinct CDR3 sequences, 30% to 35% of them found once; the top ten carry 2% to 2.5%. The CDR3 has 17 residues. The germline gives CDR1 SGHRS, CDR2 YFSETQ. Trimming removed 1 base from V and 3 bases from J, with 20 bases in between. The material sequenced was PBMCs from the stem cell graft donor, taken from the stem cell graft. The chain combines TRBV5-1 with TRBJ2-7, with TRBD2 as a possible D gene (6 bases). This receptor was taken from a human donor who donated a stem cell graft to a child with aplastic anemia. This chain's CDR3 is CASSLTGAGLQSYEQYF. The CDR3 nucleotides are TGCGCCAGCAGCTTGACCGGAGCGGGCCTACAGAGCTACGAGCAGTACTTC.